The sequence of this T cell receptor (beta chain) was determined in a study of human T cells and chemical hapten exposure. Overall study context: Patients were mainly female, each with alopecia areata, totalis or universalis. Broader study findings: Expanded TCR counts at PT1 were positively correlated with the patch test score.

Germline V gene sequence: CDR1 LGHNT, CDR2 FRNRAP. V lost 6 bases to trimming and J lost 3 bases, with 13 bases between them. The CDR3 has 14 amino acids. The time point denotes: patch test 2, 6 weeks after DPC sensitization. As to treatment: therapeutic diphenylcyclopropenone sensitization with weekly scalp DPC. Total RNA came from unfractionated whole blood. Individual cDNA molecules in this library carried unique molecular identifiers. Each CDR3 protein is one row after TCRdb ran MiXCR on the RACE reads. The sample lists approximately 69,000 distinct CDR3 sequences; 10% to 13% were seen once. This clonotype has ten or more counts. Antigen: not known.

This receptor was obtained from a woman aged 50 to 65 with alopecia areata. Some clones in this sample may be carry-over from other donors' samples. This chain links TRBV12-5 with TRBJ2-3, with D perhaps given as TRBD1 or TRBD2 (5 bases each). This specimen consisted of whole blood, obtained in connection with sensitization to the hapten diphenylcyclopropenone (DPC). CDR3 residues: CASGPPGPTDTQYF. Written as DNA, the CDR3 is TGTGCTAGTGGGCCGCCGGGGCCAACAGATACGCAGTATTTT.